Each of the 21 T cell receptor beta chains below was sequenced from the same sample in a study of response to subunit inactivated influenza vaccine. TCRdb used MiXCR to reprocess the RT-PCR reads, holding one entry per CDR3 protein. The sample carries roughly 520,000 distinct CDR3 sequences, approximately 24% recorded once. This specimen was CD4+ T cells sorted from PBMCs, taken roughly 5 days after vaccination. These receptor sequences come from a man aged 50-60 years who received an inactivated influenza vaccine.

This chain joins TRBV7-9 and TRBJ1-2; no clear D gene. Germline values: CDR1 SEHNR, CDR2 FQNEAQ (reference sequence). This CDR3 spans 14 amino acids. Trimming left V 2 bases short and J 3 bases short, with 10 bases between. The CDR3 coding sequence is TGTGCCAGCAGCTTAAACCGGGCCGACTATGGCTACACCTTC. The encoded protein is CASSLNRADYGYTF.

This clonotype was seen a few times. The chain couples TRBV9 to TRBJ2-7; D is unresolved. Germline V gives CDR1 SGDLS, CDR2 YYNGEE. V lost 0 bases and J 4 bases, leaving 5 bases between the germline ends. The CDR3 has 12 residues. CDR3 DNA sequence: TGTGCCAGCAGCGTAGTGGGGTACGAGCAGTACTTC. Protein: CASSVVGYEQYF.

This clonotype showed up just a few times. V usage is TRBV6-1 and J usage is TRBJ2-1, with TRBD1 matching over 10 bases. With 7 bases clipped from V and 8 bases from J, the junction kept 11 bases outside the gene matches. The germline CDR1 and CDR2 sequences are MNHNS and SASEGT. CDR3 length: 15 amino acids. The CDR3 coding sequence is TGTGCCAGCACACCGGGACAGGGGCCCCAAGATGAGCAGTTCTTC. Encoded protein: CASTPGQGPQDEQFF.

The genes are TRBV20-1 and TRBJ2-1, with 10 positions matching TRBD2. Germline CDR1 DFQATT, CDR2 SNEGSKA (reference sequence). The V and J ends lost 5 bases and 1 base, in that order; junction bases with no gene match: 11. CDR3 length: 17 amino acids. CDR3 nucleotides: TGCAGTGCTTACCTGAGCGGGAGGGCACAGTCCTACAATGAGCAGTTCTTC. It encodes CSAYLSGRAQSYNEQFF.

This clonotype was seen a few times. The chain's CDR3 is CASHPDTFTDTQYF. In nucleotides, the CDR3 is TGTGCCAGCCATCCGGACACCTTCACAGATACGCAGTATTTT. The chain combines TRBV12-3 or TRBV12-4 with TRBJ2-3; D perhaps matches TRBD1 (5 bases). V was clipped by 8 bases and J by 2 bases, with 14 bases between them. The CDR3 is made up of 14 amino acids.

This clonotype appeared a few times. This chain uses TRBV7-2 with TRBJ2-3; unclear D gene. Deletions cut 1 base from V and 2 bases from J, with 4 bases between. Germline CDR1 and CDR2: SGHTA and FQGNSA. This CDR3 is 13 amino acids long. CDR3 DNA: TGTGCCAGCAGCTTAGTTGTCACAGATACGCAGTATTTT. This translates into CASSLVVTDTQYF. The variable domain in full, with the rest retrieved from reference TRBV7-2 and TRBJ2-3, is GAGVSQSPSNKVTEKGKDVELRCDPISGHTALYWYRQSLGQGLEFLIYFQGNSAPDKSGLPSDRFSAERTGGSVSTLTIQRTQQEDSAVYLCASSLVVTDTQYFGPGTRLTVL.

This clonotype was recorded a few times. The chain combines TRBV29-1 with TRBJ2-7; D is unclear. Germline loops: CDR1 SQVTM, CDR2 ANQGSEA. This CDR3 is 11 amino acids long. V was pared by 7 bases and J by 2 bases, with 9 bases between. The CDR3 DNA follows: TGCAGCGCTGGATGGGCCTACGAGCAGTACTTC. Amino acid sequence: CSAGWAYEQYF.

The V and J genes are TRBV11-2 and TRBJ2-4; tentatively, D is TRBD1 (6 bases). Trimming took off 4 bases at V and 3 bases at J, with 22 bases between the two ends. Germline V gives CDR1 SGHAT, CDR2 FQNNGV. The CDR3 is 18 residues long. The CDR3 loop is CASSSQGLRGVGKNIQYF. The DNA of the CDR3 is TGTGCCAGCAGCTCGCAGGGGCTCCGGGGAGTCGGCAAAAACATTCAGTACTTC.

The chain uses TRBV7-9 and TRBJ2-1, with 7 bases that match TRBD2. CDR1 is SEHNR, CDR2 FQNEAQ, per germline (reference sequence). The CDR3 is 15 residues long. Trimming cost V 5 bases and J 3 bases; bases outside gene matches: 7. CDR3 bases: TGTGCCAGCAGCCCCTATAGCGGGCTCTACAATGAGCAGTTCTTC. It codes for CASSPYSGLYNEQFF.

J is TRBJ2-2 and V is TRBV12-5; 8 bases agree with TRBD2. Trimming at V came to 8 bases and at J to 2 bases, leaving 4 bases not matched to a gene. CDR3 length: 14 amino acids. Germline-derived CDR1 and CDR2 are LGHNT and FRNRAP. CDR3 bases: TGTGCTAGTCAAAGCGGGGGTAACACCGGGGAGCTGTTTTTT. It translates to CASQSGGNTGELFF. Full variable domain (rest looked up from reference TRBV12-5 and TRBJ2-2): DARVTQTPRHKVTEMGQEVTMRCQPILGHNTVFWYRQTMMQGLELLAYFRNRAPLDDSGMPKDRFSAEMPDATLATLKIQPSEPRDSAVYFCASQSGGNTGELFFGEGSRLTVL.

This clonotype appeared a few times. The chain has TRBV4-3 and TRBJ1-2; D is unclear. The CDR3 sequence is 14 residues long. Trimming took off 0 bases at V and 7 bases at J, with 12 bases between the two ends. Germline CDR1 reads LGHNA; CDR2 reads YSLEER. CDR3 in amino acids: CASSQEGRLGGYTF. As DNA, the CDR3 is TGCGCCAGCAGCCAAGAGGGAAGGTTGGGTGGCTACACCTTC.

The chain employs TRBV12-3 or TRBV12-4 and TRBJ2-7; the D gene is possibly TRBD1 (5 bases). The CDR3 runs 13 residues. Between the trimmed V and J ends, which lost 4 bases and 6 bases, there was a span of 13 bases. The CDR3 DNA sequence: TGTGCCAGCAGTTCTCAGGGATCCGGCGAGCAGTACTTC. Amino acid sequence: CASSSQGSGEQYF.

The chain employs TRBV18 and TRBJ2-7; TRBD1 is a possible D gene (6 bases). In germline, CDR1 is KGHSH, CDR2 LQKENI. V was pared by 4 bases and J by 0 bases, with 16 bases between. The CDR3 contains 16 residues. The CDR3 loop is CASSRLQGASSYEQYF. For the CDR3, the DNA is TGTGCCAGCTCACGACTACAGGGTGCGAGCTCCTACGAGCAGTACTTC.

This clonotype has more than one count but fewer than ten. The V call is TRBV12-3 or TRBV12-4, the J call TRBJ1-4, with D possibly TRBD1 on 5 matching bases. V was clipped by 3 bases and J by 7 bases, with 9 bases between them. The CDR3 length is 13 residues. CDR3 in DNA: TGTGCCAGCAGTTTTTCGGGGGGTGAAAAACTGTTTTTT. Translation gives CASSFSGGEKLFF.

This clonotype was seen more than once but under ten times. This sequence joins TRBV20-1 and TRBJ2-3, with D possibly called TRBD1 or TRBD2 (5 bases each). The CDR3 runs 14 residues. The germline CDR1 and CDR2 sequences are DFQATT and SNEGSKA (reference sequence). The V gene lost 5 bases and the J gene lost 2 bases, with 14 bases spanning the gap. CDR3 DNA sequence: TGCAGTGCTTCCCTGGGACGGAACACAGATACGCAGTATTTT. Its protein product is CSASLGRNTDTQYF.

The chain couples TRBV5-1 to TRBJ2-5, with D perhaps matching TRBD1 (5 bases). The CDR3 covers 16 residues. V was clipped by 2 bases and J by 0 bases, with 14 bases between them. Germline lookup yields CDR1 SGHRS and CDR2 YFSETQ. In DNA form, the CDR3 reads TGCGCCAGCAGCTTAGGGGTTTCCCTTCACCAAGAGACCCAGTACTTC. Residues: CASSLGVSLHQETQYF.

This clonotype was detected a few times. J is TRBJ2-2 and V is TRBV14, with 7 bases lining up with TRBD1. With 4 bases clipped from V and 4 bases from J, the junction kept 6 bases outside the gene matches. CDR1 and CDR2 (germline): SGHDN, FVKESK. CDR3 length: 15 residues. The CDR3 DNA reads TGTGCCAGCAGCCGAGACAGGGCGGCCACCGGGGAGCTGTTTTTT. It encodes CASSRDRAATGELFF.

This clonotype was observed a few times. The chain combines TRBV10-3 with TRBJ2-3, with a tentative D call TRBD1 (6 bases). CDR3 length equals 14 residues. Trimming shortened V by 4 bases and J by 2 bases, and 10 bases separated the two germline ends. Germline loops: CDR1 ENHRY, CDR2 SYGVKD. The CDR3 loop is CAISVTGNTDTQYF. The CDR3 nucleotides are TGTGCCATCAGTGTTACAGGGAACACAGATACGCAGTATTTT.

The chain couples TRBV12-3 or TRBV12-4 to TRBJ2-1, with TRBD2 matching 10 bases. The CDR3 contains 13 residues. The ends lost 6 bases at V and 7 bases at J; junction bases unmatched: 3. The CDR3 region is CASRGLAYNEQFF. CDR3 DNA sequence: TGTGCCAGCAGGGGACTAGCGTATAATGAGCAGTTCTTC.

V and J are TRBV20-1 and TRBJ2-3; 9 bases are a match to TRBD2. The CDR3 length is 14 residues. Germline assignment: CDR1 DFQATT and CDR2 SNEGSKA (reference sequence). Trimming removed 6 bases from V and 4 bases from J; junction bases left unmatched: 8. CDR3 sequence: CSADSGRGSDTQYF. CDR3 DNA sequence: TGCAGTGCCGATAGCGGGAGAGGGTCAGATACGCAGTATTTT.

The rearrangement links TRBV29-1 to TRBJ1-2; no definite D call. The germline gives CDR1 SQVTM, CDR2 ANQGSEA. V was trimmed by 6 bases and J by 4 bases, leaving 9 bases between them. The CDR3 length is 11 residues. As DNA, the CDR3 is TGCAGCGTCGGCTCTTCCTATGGCTACACCTTC. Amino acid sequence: CSVGSSYGYTF.